Each of the 19 T cell receptor beta chains below was sequenced from the same sample in a study of identical twins. TCRdb used MiXCR to reprocess the 5' RACE reads, holding one entry per CDR3 protein. In the table there are hundreds of thousands of distinct CDR3 sequences, 12% of which are singletons. The data were also submitted as part of a second study, on yellow fever vaccine responses in identical twins.

The sequencing sample was made of PBMCs. The receptors come from a woman younger than 35 in good health.

A few counts support this clonotype. This chain uses TRBV10-3 with TRBJ2-1, with 12 bases lining up with TRBD2. The CDR3 has 13 residues. V trimming: 11 bases; J trimming: 7 bases; junction bases outside the gene matches: 6. The V gene's germline CDR1 is ENHRY and CDR2 SYGVKD. The chain's CDR3 is CAVGLAGLNEQFF. CDR3 in DNA: TGTGCCGTTGGACTAGCGGGACTAAATGAGCAGTTCTTC.

The rearrangement joins TRBV4-2 to TRBJ1-5; D perhaps matches TRBD1 (5 bases). The length of the CDR3 is 14 residues. Germline values: CDR1 LGHNA, CDR2 YNFKEQ. The V gene lost 1 base and the J gene lost 5 bases, with 9 bases spanning the gap. The CDR3, as DNA: TGTGCCAGCAGCCAAGGCGACAGTGATCAGCCCCAGCATTTT. Amino acid sequence: CASSQGDSDQPQHF.

This rearrangement joins TRBV18 to TRBJ2-7; TRBD1 aligns across 8 bases. V lost 6 bases and J lost 2; bases outside the gene matches: 9. The CDR3 has 15 amino acids. Germline-derived CDR1 and CDR2 are KGHSH and LQKENI. This CDR3 reads CASSSRQGPPYEQYV. The DNA of the CDR3 is TGTGCCAGCTCGTCTAGACAGGGGCCTCCCTACGAGCAGTACGTC.

This clonotype has a count of ten or more. The chain is built from TRBV3-1 and TRBJ2-1; no definite D call. From germline, CDR1 is LGHDT and CDR2 YNNKEL (reference sequence). The CDR3 consists of 11 residues. The V and J ends lost 1 base and 7 bases respectively, with 2 bases between them. DNA for the CDR3: TGTGCCAGCAGCCAAGCAAATGAGCAGTTCTTC. Translation gives CASSQANEQFF.

The V gene is TRBV18, the J gene TRBJ1-2, with D tentatively TRBD1 (5 bases). Germline V gives CDR1 KGHSH, CDR2 LQKENI. V was pared by 3 bases and J by 4 bases, with 15 bases between. CDR3 length: 15 amino acids. The CDR3 sequence: CASSPQQDRAYGYTF. The CDR3 nucleotides read TGTGCCAGCTCACCGCAACAGGACCGCGCCTATGGCTACACCTTC.

The chain links TRBV10-3 to TRBJ2-1; 8 positions match TRBD2. The V gene's germline CDR1 is ENHRY and CDR2 SYGVKD. This CDR3 region has 15 residues. J was trimmed by 8 bases and V by 0 bases; bases with no gene match: 6. Here the CDR3 DNA reads TGTGCCATCAGTGAGTCGGTCGGGGGGGCGGATGAGCAGTTCTTC. Residues: CAISESVGGADEQFF.

The chain couples TRBV4-1 to TRBJ2-1, with D perhaps assigned TRBD1 or TRBD2 (5 bases each). Germline CDR1 reads MGHRA; CDR2 reads YSYEKL. The length of the CDR3 is 15 residues. Deletions cut 7 bases from V and 5 bases from J, with 18 bases between. CDR3 nucleotides: TGCGCCAGCACCGAGACCGGGACGGCGAACAATGAGCAGTTCTTC. Amino acid sequence: CASTETGTANNEQFF.

DNA for the CDR3: TGTGCCAGCACCGAGTGGGTGAACACTGAAGCTTTCTTT. It translates to CASTEWVNTEAFF. This chain links TRBV11-2 with TRBJ1-1, with D unclear. Trimming left V 7 bases short and J 0 bases short, with 9 bases between. The CDR3 sequence is 13 residues long. Germline V gene data show CDR1 as SGHAT and CDR2 as FQNNGV.

V usage is TRBV5-1 and J usage is TRBJ1-3, with no clear D. V lost 0 bases to trimming and J lost 2 bases, with 9 bases between them. The germline CDR1 and CDR2 sequences are SGHRS and YFSETQ. The CDR3 sequence is 15 residues long. For the CDR3, the DNA is TGCGCCAGCAGCTTGGTTCAGGCGGCTGGAAACACCATATATTTT. This codes for CASSLVQAAGNTIYF.

The genes are TRBV20-1 and TRBJ2-7, with D unclear. Looked up from germline, CDR1 is DFQATT and CDR2 is SNEGSKA (reference sequence). This CDR3 comprises 13 residues. Deletions cut 5 bases from V and 3 bases from J, with 14 bases between. The CDR3 DNA reads TGCAGTGCTTTCCGAGGTAGGAACTACGAGCAGTACGTC. The encoded protein is CSAFRGRNYEQYV.

In its sample, this clonotype was seen many times. CDR3 amino acids: CASSPRTSGDNEQFF. CDR3 in DNA: TGTGCCAGCTCACCCCGGACTAGCGGGGACAATGAGCAGTTCTTC. V is TRBV18 and J is TRBJ2-1; 12 nucleotides agree with TRBD2. CDR1 and CDR2 from the germline V gene are KGHSH and LQKENI. This CDR3 spans 15 amino acids. With V trimmed by 3 bases and J by 5 bases, 2 bases remained unmatched.

This clonotype came up a few times. The CDR3 region is CASSLWVMTSGRIGEQFF. The CDR3 DNA is TGTGCCAGCAGCTTGTGGGTGATGACTAGCGGGAGGATAGGTGAGCAGTTCTTC. V is TRBV7-6 and J is TRBJ2-1, with 13 bases identical to TRBD2. The germline gives CDR1 SGHVS, CDR2 FNYEAQ. The CDR3 is 18 amino acids. Unmatched junction bases numbered 14, after V lost 3 bases and J lost 9 bases.

The chain links TRBV9 to TRBJ2-1, with D hard to call. V dropped 0 bases and J dropped 0 bases, with 10 bases sitting between them. Germline V gene sequence: CDR1 SGDLS, CDR2 YYNGEE. The CDR3 loop spans 16 amino acids. The CDR3 is CASSVEPWGSYNEQFF. As DNA, the CDR3 is TGTGCCAGCAGCGTAGAGCCTTGGGGCTCCTACAATGAGCAGTTCTTC.

There are a few counts of this clonotype. The chain is built from TRBV7-2 and TRBJ2-7, with D unclear. V lost 5 bases, J lost 2 bases, and 10 bases lay in between. Germline V gives CDR1 SGHTA, CDR2 FQGNSA. The CDR3 sequence is 13 residues long. The CDR3 protein is CASSDDNTYEQYV. Written as DNA, the CDR3 is TGTGCCAGCAGCGACGATAATACCTACGAGCAGTACGTC.

This clonotype was detected many times. The CDR3 DNA sequence: TGTGCCAGCAGTTTGGGACAGGGAGTAAGGACCGGGGAGCTGTTTTTT. Protein sequence: CASSLGQGVRTGELFF. V and J are TRBV12-3 or TRBV12-4 and TRBJ2-2, with 9 bases that match TRBD1. The length of the CDR3 is 16 residues. The junction had 7 bases not matched to a gene; V was cut back by 3 bases and J by 5 bases.

This chain links TRBV7-9 with TRBJ1-1; possibly TRBD1 for D (6 bases). This CDR3 has 15 amino acids. Germline V gives CDR1 SEHNR, CDR2 FQNEAQ (reference sequence). The V end lost 5 bases, the J end lost 5 bases, and 18 bases lay between the germline ends. This CDR3 reads CASSLLGGVRTEAFF. DNA for the CDR3: TGTGCCAGCAGCCTCTTAGGGGGAGTTAGGACTGAAGCTTTCTTT.

The chain links TRBV9 to TRBJ1-1; perhaps TRBD1 as D (6 bases). Trimming shortened V by 3 bases and J by 13 bases, and 28 bases separated the two germline ends. Germline CDR1 and CDR2: SGDLS and YYNGEE. The CDR3 length is 16 residues. This CDR3 is CASSGGGTFSSLGDFF. In DNA form, the CDR3 reads TGTGCCAGCAGCGGTGGGGGGACATTTTCCTCCCTAGGTGATTTCTTT. Drawing the rest from reference TRBV9 and TRBJ1-1, the complete variable domain is DSGVTQTPKHLITATGQRVTLRCSPRSGDLSVYWYQQSLDQGLQFLIQYYNGEERAKGNILERFSAQQFPDLHSELNLSSLELGDSALYFCASSGGGTFSSLGDFFGQGTRLTVV.

This clonotype was found many times. The J gene is TRBJ2-1, the V gene TRBV29-1, with TRBD2 matching over 14 bases. Germline V gives CDR1 SQVTM, CDR2 ANQGSEA. The CDR3 consists of 15 residues. Unmatched junction bases numbered 7, after V lost 3 bases and J lost 9 bases. CDR3 coding DNA: TGCAGCGTTGACATGACTAGCGGGAGGGCCCTTGAGCAGTTCTTC. Translating gives CSVDMTSGRALEQFF.

The J gene is TRBJ2-1, the V gene TRBV4-1; 10 bases match TRBD2. The CDR3 spans 15 residues. In germline, CDR1 is MGHRA, CDR2 YSYEKL. After removal of 4 bases from V and 9 bases from J, the junction contained 9 bases not matched to a gene. The CDR3 loop is CASSPGTSVLGEQFF. DNA for the CDR3: TGCGCCAGCAGCCCCGGGACTAGCGTTTTGGGTGAGCAGTTCTTC.